The next 12 T cell receptor beta chains were all read from a single sample in a study of cytomegalovirus exposure and HLA in healthy donors. Researchers ran the PCR with 60 Vbeta and 13 Jbeta primers. Using immunoSEQ multiplex PCR, the repertoire was profiled, and TCRdb retains in-frame clones only, with some absent. The sample holds around 150,000 clones, around three quarters seen once. Sequencing used PBMCs. All receptors come from a man aged 50-59 years in good health and CMV-seropositive.

The chain uses TRBV10-3 and TRBJ1-1; 8 positions agree with TRBD1. The CDR3 covers 13 residues. V lost 8 bases to trimming and J lost 2 bases; unmatched junction nucleotides: 4. Germline CDR1 ENHRY, CDR2 SYGVKD. The CDR3 loop reads CAIFGTGNTEAFF. DNA for the CDR3: TGTGCCATCTTTGGGACAGGCAACACTGAAGCTTTCTTT.

Comments on this clone: Given the absence of the conserved phenylalanine or tryptophan at the CDR3 end, a read error is likely. The chain carries TRBV7-6 and TRBJ1-1; D perhaps matches TRBD1 (6 bases). The ends were cut back, 1 base at V and 1 base at J, with 13 bases in the middle. The CDR3 runs 16 residues. The V gene's germline CDR1 is SGHVS and CDR2 FNYEAQ. The CDR3 region is CASSLGWGQANTEAFL. The CDR3 DNA reads TGTGCCAGCAGCTTAGGTTGGGGGCAGGCGAACACTGAAGCTTTCCTT.

This clone occurred once. J is TRBJ1-5 and V is TRBV30; 7 bases are a match to TRBD1. The length of the CDR3 is 15 residues. Germline V gene lookup returns CDR1 GTSNPN and CDR2 SVGIG (reference sequence). J lost 1 base, V lost 2 bases, and 5 bases had no gene match. The CDR3 spells CAWSTGVGSNQPQHF. Here the CDR3 DNA reads TGTGCCTGGAGTACAGGGGTTGGGAGCAATCAGCCCCAGCATTTT.

CDR3 nucleotides: TGTGCCATCAGTGAGAACAGGGGAGCCTACGAGCAGTACTTC. Protein product: CAISENRGAYEQYF. The chain has TRBV10-3 and TRBJ2-7; 7 positions agree with TRBD1. This CDR3 is built from 14 residues. J lost 2 bases, V lost 2 bases, and 3 bases had no gene match. CDR1 and CDR2 from the germline V gene are ENHRY and SYGVKD.

The CDR3 bases are TGTGCCAGCTCACCTCTGGGCCTAAACACCGGGGAGCTGTTTTTT. Translating it yields CASSPLGLNTGELFF. V is TRBV18 and J is TRBJ2-2, with D unresolved. The CDR3 length is 15 residues. Trimming removed 3 bases at V and 2 bases at J, with 10 bases between. CDR1 KGHSH and CDR2 LQKENI come from the germline V gene.

The V and J genes are TRBV9 and TRBJ2-3; 12 nucleotides align to TRBD2. The CDR3 is made up of 19 amino acids. Germline V gene lookup returns CDR1 SGDLS and CDR2 YYNGEE. Trimming at V came to 3 bases and at J to 1 base, leaving 12 bases not matched to a gene. CDR3 in DNA: TGTGCCAGCAGCGCTCTCGGACTAGCGGGGAACCTCGGCACAGATACGCAGTATTTT. Its translation: CASSALGLAGNLGTDTQYF.

The CDR3 is CAAGYEQYF. The CDR3 coding sequence is TGTGCCGCCGGGTACGAGCAGTACTTC. This chain uses TRBV27 with TRBJ2-7; D ambiguous. Germline V lookup: CDR1 MNHEY, CDR2 SMNVEV (reference sequence). V dropped 11 bases and J dropped 4 bases, with 6 bases sitting between them. The CDR3 consists of 9 residues.

The V call is TRBV7-9, the J call TRBJ2-7; 10 bases line up with TRBD1. The trim removed 4 bases at V and 6 bases at J, leaving 9 bases unmatched. The CDR3 consists of 15 residues. The germline gives CDR1 SEHNR, CDR2 FQNEAQ (reference sequence). The CDR3 coding sequence is TGTGCCAGCAGCTCCTCCGGGACAGGGGCCGGCGAGCAGTACTTC. Translation: CASSSSGTGAGEQYF. The variable domain in full, completed from reference TRBV7-9 and TRBJ2-7, reads DTGVSQNPRHKITKRGQNVTFRCDPISEHNRLYWYRQTLGQGPEFLTYFQNEAQLEKSRLLSDRFSAERPKGSFSTLEIQRTEQGDSAMYLCASSSSGTGAGEQYFGPGTRLTVT.

This clone was observed a handful of times. The V gene is TRBV7-2, the J gene TRBJ2-1, with 7 bases matching TRBD2. This CDR3 is 14 amino acids long. J gave up 6 bases and V 3 bases, and 5 bases lay outside the gene matches. The germline gives CDR1 SGHTA, CDR2 FQGNSA. As DNA, the CDR3 is TGTGCCAGCAGCTTCGGGACTAAGTCCAATGAGCAGTTCTTC. This codes for CASSFGTKSNEQFF.

The V gene is TRBV5-1, the J gene TRBJ2-3; D not resolved. Trimming took 0 bases from V and 2 from J, leaving 10 bases between them. This CDR3 comprises 15 residues. From germline, CDR1 is SGHRS and CDR2 YFSETQ. The CDR3 here is CASSLVAPYTDTQYF. The CDR3 coding sequence is TGCGCCAGCAGCTTGGTAGCCCCTTACACAGATACGCAGTATTTT. Complete variable domain (other parts from reference TRBV5-1 and TRBJ2-3): KAGVTQTPRYLIKTRGQQVTLSCSPISGHRSVSWYQQTPGQGLQFLFEYFSETQRNKGNFPGRFSGRQFSNSRSEMNVSTLELGDSALYLCASSLVAPYTDTQYFGPGTRLTVL.

This clone was found a few times. The genes are TRBV19 and TRBJ2-1, with 10 bases that match TRBD1. This CDR3 is built from 13 residues. The germline CDR1 and CDR2 sequences are LNHDA and SQIVND (reference sequence). Unmatched junction bases numbered 7, after V lost 8 bases and J lost 9 bases. The CDR3 here is CASSSGQGVEQFF. The CDR3 nucleotides are TGTGCCAGTTCGTCCGGACAGGGGGTTGAGCAGTTCTTC.

The chain carries TRBV18 and TRBJ1-2; 9 bases are a match to TRBD1. The CDR3 contains 14 residues. Germline assignment: CDR1 KGHSH and CDR2 LQKENI. The V gene end was trimmed by 2 bases and the J gene end by 7 bases; junction bases not matched to a gene: 5. CDR3 nucleotide sequence: TGTGCCAGCTCACCATGGGGACAGGGATCTGGCTACACCTTC. Encoded protein: CASSPWGQGSGYTF.